This TCR beta chain originates from a study of T-cell reconstitution after alpha-beta-depleted transplantation in children (dated by TCRdb to the mid-2010s). In the study overall: Using TCR repertoire profiling, the study quantitatively followed how T-cell immune reconstitution unfolded in children after TCRalphabeta/CD19-depleted allogeneic hematopoietic cell transplantation. What the work shows at the level of the full study, not this receptor alone: Over the following months the frequencies of hyperexpanded clones went down, and after one year T-cell counts and TCRbeta diversity were mostly credited to newly produced T cells. In some patients, the high TCRbeta diversity seen at day 60 was put down to recipient T cells and intrathymic progenitors that had survived conditioning. The apparently early alphabetaT-cell count recovery about two months after transplant was reportedly dependent on only several hundred rapidly expanded clones derived from non-depleted graft cells.

This sample's treatment or condition label indicates: allogeneic hematopoietic cell transplantation with graft depleted of TCRalphabeta T cells and CD19 B cells. Transplant recipients were children who received TCRalphabeta/CD19-depleted allogeneic hematopoietic cell grafts. CDR1 MNHNS and CDR2 SASEGT were looked up in the germline V gene. V and J are truncated by 6 bases and 4 bases respectively, leaving an intervening sequence of 15 bases. The CDR3 has 15 amino acids, counting the end cysteine and phenylalanine. Just CDR3 DNA is preserved here, 45 bases in frame from base 1. The method behind the library was PCR. Sequencing took place on an Illumina HiSeq 2500. Molecular barcoding was employed in the preparation of TCR libraries, with unique molecular identifiers being used to normalize TCRbeta repertoire quantification. TCRdb passed the public sequencing reads through fastp at Q25 and MiXCR, retaining productive beta sequences. Each CDR3 protein gets just one entry, which takes the most common genes and DNA from the rows behind it. Here the sample has 200,000 or so distinct CDR3 sequences; 5% to 7.5% occur a single time. The biggest ten clones account for 4.5% of the sample.

This clonotype was found many times. Its recognized antigen is unknown. Per-base quality was not reported, and no clone a single base away is much larger than it. The sample here was PBMCs, taken before TCRalphabeta/CD19-depleted stem cell transplant. The receptor was isolated from a girl less than two years old with combined immunodeficiency, due to receive a stem cell transplant. The sequence links TRBV6-1 to TRBJ2-2; a tentative D match to TRBD1 spans 5 bases. The CDR3 is CASSGWGILTGELFF. At the DNA level, the sequence is TGTGCCAGCAGCGGGTGGGGCATACTCACCGGGGAGCTGTTTTTT.